The present T cell receptor beta chain was sequenced within a study of T cell changes during pregnancy in multiple sclerosis. Clones were sequenced by immunoSEQ multiplex PCR, and TCRdb holds only the in-frame ones, with some missing. This sample yields around 65,000 clones, of which under 95% are seen a single time; approximately 1.3% belongs to the top ten. CDR3 length: 16 residues. The V segment lost 3 bases and the J segment 2 bases; nucleotides outside the gene matches: 7. The V gene's germline CDR1 is MNHNS and CDR2 SASEGT. The source is a female donor in good health, enrolled as a control in a pregnancy study. The sequencing used peripheral blood, collected in the third trimester of pregnancy. The V call is TRBV6-1, the J call TRBJ1-2; 9 nucleotides match TRBD1. CDR3 sequence reads: CASSDGIGQGNYGYTF. In nucleotides, the CDR3 is TGTGCCAGCAGTGATGGAATAGGACAGGGGAACTATGGCTACACCTTC.